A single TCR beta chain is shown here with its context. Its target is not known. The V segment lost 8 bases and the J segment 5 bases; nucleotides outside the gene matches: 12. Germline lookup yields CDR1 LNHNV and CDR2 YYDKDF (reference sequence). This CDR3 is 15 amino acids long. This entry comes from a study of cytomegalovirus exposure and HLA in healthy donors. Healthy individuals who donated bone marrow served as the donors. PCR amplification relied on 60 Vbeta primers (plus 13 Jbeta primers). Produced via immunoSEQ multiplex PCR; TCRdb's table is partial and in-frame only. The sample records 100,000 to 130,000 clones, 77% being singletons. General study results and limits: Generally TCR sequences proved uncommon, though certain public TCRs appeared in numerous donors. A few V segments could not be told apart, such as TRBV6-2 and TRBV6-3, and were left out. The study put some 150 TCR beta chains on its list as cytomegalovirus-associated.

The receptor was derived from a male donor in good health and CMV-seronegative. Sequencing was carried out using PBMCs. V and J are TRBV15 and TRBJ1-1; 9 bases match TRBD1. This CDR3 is CATHPRGQGETEAFF. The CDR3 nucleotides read TGTGCCACCCACCCTAGGGGACAGGGCGAGACTGAAGCTTTCTTT.